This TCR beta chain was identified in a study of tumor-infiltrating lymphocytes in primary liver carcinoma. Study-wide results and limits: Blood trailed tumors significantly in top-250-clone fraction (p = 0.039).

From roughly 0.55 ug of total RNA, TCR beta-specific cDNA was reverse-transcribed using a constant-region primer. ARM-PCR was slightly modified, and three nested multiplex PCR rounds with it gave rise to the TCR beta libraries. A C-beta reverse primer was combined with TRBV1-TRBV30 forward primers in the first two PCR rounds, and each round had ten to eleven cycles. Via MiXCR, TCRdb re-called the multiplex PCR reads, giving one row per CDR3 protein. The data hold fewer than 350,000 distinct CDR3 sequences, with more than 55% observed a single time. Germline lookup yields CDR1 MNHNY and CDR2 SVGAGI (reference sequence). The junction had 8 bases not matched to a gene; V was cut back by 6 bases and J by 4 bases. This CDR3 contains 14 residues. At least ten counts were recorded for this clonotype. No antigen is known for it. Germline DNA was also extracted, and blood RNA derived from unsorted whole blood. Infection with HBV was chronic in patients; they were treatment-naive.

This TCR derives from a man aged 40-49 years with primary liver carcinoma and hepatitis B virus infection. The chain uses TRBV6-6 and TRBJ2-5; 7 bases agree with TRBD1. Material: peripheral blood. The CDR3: CASSWRQGGETQYF. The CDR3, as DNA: TGTGCCAGCAGCTGGAGACAGGGTGGAGAGACCCAGTACTTC.